Each of the 24 T cell receptor beta chains below was sequenced from the same sample in a study of blood T cell repertoires in COVID-19. The method was immunoSEQ multiplex PCR; TCRdb's version includes in-frame clones alone and lacks a portion of them. Found here are more than 200,000 clones, 75% to 90% of them singletons; the top ten hold about 3.5%. Sequencing was carried out using PBMCs or T cells enriched from blood (not recorded which). The receptors here all came from a young woman who had been exposed to COVID-19.

The rearrangement joins TRBV15 to TRBJ1-2; TRBD1 is a possible D gene (6 bases). Trimming took 0 bases from V and 4 from J, leaving 12 bases between them. This CDR3 comprises 15 residues. CDR1 and CDR2 (germline): LNHNV, YYDKDF (reference sequence). The CDR3 sequence is CATSRDTGTTYGYTF. The DNA for the CDR3 is TGTGCCACCAGCAGAGATACAGGGACAACCTATGGCTACACCTTC. Filled out from reference TRBV15 and TRBJ1-2, the complete variable domain reads DAMVIQNPRYQVTQFGKPVTLSCSQTLNHNVMYWYQQKSSQAPKLLFHYYDKDFNNEADTPDNFQSRRPNTSFCFLDIRSPGLGDTAMYLCATSRDTGTTYGYTFGSGTRLTVV.

The chain employs TRBV12-3 or TRBV12-4 and TRBJ2-1; D not certain. V was cut by 3 bases and J by 9 bases, with 9 bases left in between. The CDR3 is made up of 12 amino acids. The CDR3 nucleotides read TGTGCCAGCAGTTTTGGCGGAATTGAGCAGTTCTTC. Translating it yields CASSFGGIEQFF.

There are a few counts of this clone. The chain has TRBV30 and TRBJ2-7, with 8 nucleotides matching TRBD1. CDR1 is GTSNPN and CDR2 is SVGIG in the germline V gene (reference sequence). This CDR3 is 12 amino acids long. J was trimmed by 5 bases and V by 8 bases; bases with no gene match: 8. This chain's CDR3 is CAGGETGDEQYF. In nucleotides, the CDR3 is TGTGCCGGAGGGGAGACAGGGGACGAGCAGTACTTC.

The chain is built from TRBV3-1 (or the pseudogene TRBV3-2) and TRBJ2-3; weak D call: TRBD2 (6 bases). The germline CDR1 and CDR2 sequences are LGHDT and YNNKEL (reference sequence). The CDR3 has 16 residues. V shed 3 bases and J shed 8 bases, with 21 bases lying between them. The CDR3 loop reads CASSHAHSGGVGTQYF. The DNA for the CDR3 is TGTGCCAGCAGCCACGCCCATAGCGGAGGGGTAGGTACGCAGTATTTT.

CDR3 loop: CASSLDSRGLYNEQFF. The CDR3 DNA is TGTGCCAGCAGCTTAGATTCGCGCGGACTCTACAATGAGCAGTTCTTC. The chain joins TRBV7-9 to TRBJ2-1, with D possibly being TRBD2 (5 bases). This CDR3 contains 16 residues. Germline CDR1 SEHNR, CDR2 FQNEAQ (reference sequence). The V end lost 1 base, the J end lost 3 bases, and 13 bases lay between the germline ends.

This clone was recorded only once. V is TRBV6-5 and J is TRBJ1-2, with 10 bases identical to TRBD1. Germline V gene lookup returns CDR1 MNHEY and CDR2 SVGAGI. There are 14 residues in the CDR3. V trimming: 4 bases; J trimming: 6 bases; junction bases outside the gene matches: 5. The chain's CDR3 is CASSSTGTGDGYTF. The CDR3 DNA is TGTGCCAGCAGTTCTACCGGGACAGGGGATGGCTACACCTTC.

This clone has only one observation. The chain has TRBV4-1 and TRBJ2-5, with TRBD2 matching 7 bases. The junction had 11 bases not matched to a gene; V was cut back by 4 bases and J by 3 bases. The germline CDR1 and CDR2 sequences are MGHRA and YSYEKL. The CDR3 covers 16 residues. The CDR3 spells CASSPLSGRSEETQYF. The CDR3 nucleotides read TGCGCCAGCAGCCCGCTCTCCGGGAGGAGTGAAGAGACCCAGTACTTC.

The V gene is TRBV7-8, the J gene TRBJ1-2; tentatively, D is TRBD1 (6 bases). V lost 4 bases, J lost 4 bases, and 22 bases lay in between. The CDR3 is made up of 17 amino acids. The germline V gene has CDR1 SGHVS and CDR2 FQNEAQ. CDR3 in amino acids: CASSWGIRGARGYGYTF. The CDR3 DNA reads TGTGCCAGCAGCTGGGGGATCCGGGGGGCGCGCGGCTATGGCTACACCTTC.

The chain has TRBV5-1 and TRBJ2-1, with TRBD2 matching 8 bases. CDR1 is SGHRS and CDR2 is YFSETQ in the germline V gene. Germline trimming cut 3 bases from V and 0 bases from J; bases unmatched to any gene: 11. The CDR3 has 18 amino acids. The CDR3, as DNA: TGCGCCAGCAGCTCCAGGCGGGGGGATCTTAGCTCCTACAATGAGCAGTTCTTC. It translates to CASSSRRGDLSSYNEQFF.

This sequence joins TRBV10-3 and TRBJ1-5, with unresolved D. Germline V gene lookup returns CDR1 ENHRY and CDR2 SYGVKD. The V gene lost 3 bases and the J gene lost 3 bases, with 6 bases spanning the gap. The CDR3 sequence is 13 residues long. CDR3 in DNA: TGTGCCATCAGTGACGGTCTCAATCAGCCCCAGCATTTT. Translated: CAISDGLNQPQHF.

V and J are TRBV4-1 and TRBJ1-5, with D hard to call. V lost 4 bases and J lost 2, with 9 bases in between. The CDR3 is 14 residues long. CDR1 is MGHRA and CDR2 is YSYEKL in the germline V gene. The DNA of the CDR3 is TGCGCCAGCAGCCGTATCCAGGGCAATCAGCCCCAGCATTTT. As protein: CASSRIQGNQPQHF.

The J gene is TRBJ2-5, the V gene TRBV4-1; 10 bases line up with TRBD1. Trimming took 1 base from V and 2 from J; bases not matched to a gene: 4. CDR3 length: 16 residues. Germline V gene lookup returns CDR1 MGHRA and CDR2 YSYEKL. The CDR3 nucleotides are TGCGCCAGCAGCCAAGGGGGACAGGGGTCACAAGAGACCCAGTACTTC. Amino acid sequence: CASSQGGQGSQETQYF.

This clone showed up just a few times. The rearrangement links TRBV10-3 to TRBJ2-1; D unclear. V was cut by 3 bases and J by 6 bases, with 9 bases left in between. Germline CDR1 and CDR2: ENHRY and SYGVKD. The CDR3 loop spans 13 amino acids. The CDR3 loop is CAISDGSSNEQFF. Here the CDR3 DNA reads TGTGCCATCAGTGATGGTAGCTCCAATGAGCAGTTCTTC.

The chain employs TRBV24-1 and TRBJ2-3; D perhaps matches TRBD1 (6 bases). V lost 3 bases, J lost 3 bases, and 12 bases lay in between. The CDR3 length is 15 residues. Germline-derived CDR1 and CDR2 are KGHDR and SFDVKD. In nucleotides, the CDR3 is TGTGCCACCAGTGATCCCGGGACACCGACAGATACGCAGTATTTT. It encodes CATSDPGTPTDTQYF.

The chain uses TRBV6-6 and TRBJ2-7; D might be TRBD1 (7 bases). Trimming took off 5 bases at V and 0 bases at J, with 23 bases between the two ends. Germline lookup yields CDR1 MNHNY and CDR2 SVGAGI (reference sequence). The CDR3 covers 18 residues. CDR3 DNA: TGTGCCAGCAGTCGGAAAAGGGGGCCTAGCGCCTCCTCCTACGAGCAGTACTTC. This codes for CASSRKRGPSASSYEQYF.

The chain uses TRBV24-1 and TRBJ2-3; TRBD2 is a possible D gene (6 bases). Between the trimmed V and J ends, which lost 2 bases and 4 bases, there was a span of 15 bases. This CDR3 has 16 amino acids. Looked up from germline, CDR1 is KGHDR and CDR2 is SFDVKD. The CDR3 DNA sequence: TGTGCCACCAGTGATTCCCCCGGTAGCGGTTCAGATACGCAGTATTTT. It encodes CATSDSPGSGSDTQYF.

The V call is TRBV5-1, the J call TRBJ2-3, with 8 bases that match TRBD1. The CDR3 extends over 17 amino acids. The germline CDR1 and CDR2 sequences are SGHRS and YFSETQ. Germline trimming cut 1 base from V and 0 bases from J; bases unmatched to any gene: 7. The chain's CDR3 is CASSLLGGTGSTDTQYF. CDR3 bases: TGCGCCAGCAGCTTGCTGGGCGGGACAGGAAGCACAGATACGCAGTATTTT.

This chain joins TRBV6-5 and TRBJ2-7, with TRBD2 matching 8 bases. Trimming removed 5 bases from V and 1 base from J; junction bases left unmatched: 4. The CDR3 runs 14 residues. Germline-derived CDR1 and CDR2 are MNHEY and SVGAGI. The CDR3: CASSLAGLSYEQYF. In DNA, the CDR3 is TGTGCCAGCAGTCTAGCGGGCCTTTCCTACGAGCAGTACTTC.

This sequence joins TRBV7-3 and TRBJ2-2; TRBD2 agrees at 10 bases. The ends lost 0 bases at V and 4 bases at J; junction bases unmatched: 8. Germline CDR1 is SGHTA and CDR2 is FQGTGA. The CDR3 contains 18 residues. The CDR3 loop is CASSLTASGSVFTGELFF. In DNA form, the CDR3 reads TGTGCCAGCAGCTTAACGGCTAGCGGGAGCGTTTTCACCGGGGAGCTGTTTTTT.

The genes are TRBV7-2 and TRBJ2-1; 10 positions match TRBD2. Germline V gene lookup returns CDR1 SGHTA and CDR2 FQGNSA. V gave up 5 bases and J gave up 5 bases; unmatched junction bases: 15. CDR3 length: 18 residues. DNA for the CDR3: TGTGCCAGCAGCCATAGAACCCTTACTAGCGGGACAAACAATGAGCAGTTCTTC. Protein: CASSHRTLTSGTNNEQFF.

The chain recombines TRBV5-5 with TRBJ2-7; 8 bases align to TRBD1. Germline V lookup: CDR1 SGHKS, CDR2 YYEKEE (reference sequence). This CDR3 is 14 amino acids long. V lost 2 bases, J lost 3 bases, and 4 bases stayed unmatched. Written as DNA, the CDR3 is TGTGCCAGCAGCTTTAAAGGACAGGGCTACGAGCAGTACTTC. Its translation: CASSFKGQGYEQYF.

The CDR3 DNA sequence: TGTGCCAGCAGTTACTCTAGCGGGAGGGCCCGCACAGATACGCAGTATTTT. Translation: CASSYSSGRARTDTQYF. The chain couples TRBV6-2 or TRBV6-3 to TRBJ2-3, with 11 bases aligning to TRBD2. Losses at the gene ends were 0 bases for V and 1 base for J; bases not matched to a gene: 3. The CDR3 covers 17 residues. The germline V gene encodes CDR1 MNHEY and CDR2 SVGEGT.

A single count supports this clone. The chain uses TRBV19 and TRBJ1-4, with D possibly TRBD1 on 5 matching bases. The V end was cut by 6 bases, the J end by 2 bases, with 16 bases between. This CDR3 is 16 amino acids long. Germline V gene sequence: CDR1 LNHDA, CDR2 SQIVND (reference sequence). CDR3 sequence: CASSLSGASTNEKLFF. The DNA for the CDR3 is TGTGCCAGTAGCCTTAGTGGGGCATCGACTAATGAAAAACTGTTTTTT. The full variable domain, completed using reference TRBV19 and TRBJ1-4, is DGGITQSPKYLFRKEGQNVTLSCEQNLNHDAMYWYRQDPGQGLRLIYYSQIVNDFQKGDIAEGYSVSREKKESFPLTVTSAQKNPTAFYLCASSLSGASTNEKLFFGSGTQLSVL.

V usage is TRBV25-1 and J usage is TRBJ2-1, with 9 bases that match TRBD2. CDR1 and CDR2 (germline): MGHDK, SYGVNS. V was clipped by 0 bases and J by 9 bases; unmatched bases: 12. The CDR3 totals 17 residues. The CDR3 DNA reads TGTGCCAGCAGTGAATATAGGGGTAGCGGGAGTAGTATTGAGCAGTTCTTC. This translates into CASSEYRGSGSSIEQFF.